In this sample, the clone carrying this T cell receptor beta chain turned up a few times. This sample is drawn from a study of patients and donors after allogeneic stem cell transplantation. MiXCR, run by TCRdb on the RT-PCR reads, gives a single entry per CDR3 protein. The profile shows roughly 880,000 distinct CDR3 sequences, roughly 18% of them singletons. The specimen sequenced was blood, either unsorted or a sorted T cell fraction (not recorded which). The sequence was obtained from a human donor who was either an allogeneic HSCT recipient or a stem cell or donor lymphocyte infusion donor (not recorded which). It is not recorded whose cells these are; they may come from a transplant donor.

CDR3 residues: CASSFGTGWSDTEAFF. The DNA for the CDR3 is TGTGCCAGCAGTTTCGGGACAGGGTGGTCGGACACTGAAGCTTTCTTT. The chain employs TRBV12-3 or TRBV12-4 and TRBJ1-1, with 9 bases lining up with TRBD1. This CDR3 has 16 residues. With V trimmed by 3 bases and J by 3 bases, 8 bases remained unmatched.